The present T cell receptor beta chain was sequenced within a study of blood T cell repertoires in COVID-19. Study context: The United States, Italy and Spain were the sources of the acute and convalescent COVID-19 samples. Sources were T cells, B-cell-depleted T cells, or PBMCs; the material itself was cDNA or gDNA.

The length of the CDR3 is 15 residues. V lost 3 bases, J lost 7 bases, and 12 bases stayed unmatched. Germline CDR1 is MNHEY and CDR2 is SMNVEV (reference sequence). Per the original methods: Nucleated cell number was recorded as an estimate derived from reference gene primer amplification. Data came from immunoSEQ multiplex PCR; TCRdb stores just in-frame clones and leaves some out. V, J and clone size were drawn from that table, and D and trimming were deduced from the DNA. Here the sample spans about 180,000 clones, around 83% being singletons. The sequenced sample was peripheral blood. V and J are TRBV27 and TRBJ2-7; TRBD2 matches 7 bases. This TCR came from a woman under 40 with active or convalescent COVID-19. The CDR3: CASSFVGEGSREQYF. CDR3 nucleotide sequence: TGTGCCAGCAGTTTCGTCGGGGAGGGCTCTCGTGAGCAGTACTTC.